One sample yielded the 28 T cell receptor beta chains listed below, sequenced in a study of response to subunit inactivated influenza vaccine. Each CDR3 protein gets one entry after TCRdb re-called the RT-PCR reads with MiXCR. In the table there are 500,000 to 750,000 distinct CDR3 sequences, 14% of which are singletons. Sequencing was performed on PBMCs from blood, taken roughly 12 days after vaccination. The receptors were sampled from a man in his fifties or sixties who received an inactivated influenza vaccine.

The chain employs TRBV28 and TRBJ2-1; no reliable D call. Germline CDR1 and CDR2: MDHEN and SYDVKM. There are 12 residues in the CDR3. V lost 6 bases to trimming and J lost 12 bases, with 15 bases between them. The CDR3 DNA follows: TGTGCCAGCAGCTCCGGGCTCCTGCGGCAGTTCTTC. Protein sequence: CASSSGLLRQFF.

This clonotype turned up a few times. The chain couples TRBV6-2 or TRBV6-3 to TRBJ2-5, with 7 bases matching TRBD1. The CDR3 totals 13 residues. From germline, CDR1 is MNHEY and CDR2 SVGEGT. V was pared by 5 bases and J by 5 bases, with 5 bases of the junction left unmatched. CDR3 loop: CASSPTGLETQYF. The DNA for the CDR3 is TGTGCCAGCAGTCCGACAGGGCTGGAGACCCAGTACTTC.

This chain joins TRBV21-1 and TRBJ2-1; the table's D call, TRBD1, was not checked against the DNA. TRBV21-1 is a pseudogene segment. There are 14 residues in the CDR3. The CDR3 nucleotides read TGTGCCAGCAGCAAAGCCCATTTAGGGGATGAGCAGTTCTTC. It yields the protein CASSKAHLGDEQFF.

There are a few counts of this clonotype. The chain employs TRBV6-4 and TRBJ2-2, with D tentatively TRBD2 (5 bases). Germline V gene data show CDR1 as MRHNA and CDR2 as SNTAGT. The CDR3 runs to 21 residues. Trimming removed 4 bases at V and 0 bases at J, with 27 bases between. The CDR3 loop is CASSGLFKGRMRVANTGELFF. CDR3 coding DNA: TGTGCCAGCAGTGGACTCTTCAAAGGCAGGATGCGGGTTGCGAACACCGGGGAGCTGTTTTTT.

This clonotype came up a few times. The chain has TRBV9 and TRBJ2-7; D is uncertain. The length of the CDR3 is 16 residues. Trimming cost V 0 bases and J 6 bases, with 19 bases left between them. The germline V gene has CDR1 SGDLS and CDR2 YYNGEE. This CDR3 reads CASSVGSKGISGEQYF. The CDR3 nucleotides read TGTGCCAGCAGCGTAGGCTCTAAAGGGATCTCGGGCGAGCAGTACTTC.

The chain links TRBV7-9 to TRBJ2-7; D tentatively reads TRBD1 or TRBD2 (6 bases each). V lost 3 bases, J lost 3 bases, and 15 bases lay in between. Germline assignment: CDR1 SEHNR and CDR2 FQNEAQ (reference sequence). The CDR3 runs to 15 residues. The CDR3 DNA sequence: TGTGCCAGCAGCTTTGTGGAGGGGGGCCACTACGAGCAGTACTTC. It is translated as CASSFVEGGHYEQYF.

Note on this clonotype: A much larger clone differs by one base, so this may be a read error. The gene calls are TRBV10-3 and TRBJ1-2; D unclear. From germline, CDR1 is ENHRY and CDR2 SYGVKD. The CDR3 contains 12 residues. Here the CDR3 DNA reads TGTGCCAGCACCGGTCCTAGCTATGGCTACTCCTTC. Its protein is CASTGPSYGYSF.

This rearrangement joins TRBV6-1 to TRBJ2-2; no clear D gene. Trimming removed 6 bases from V and 0 bases from J, with 11 bases in between. This CDR3 comprises 15 residues. Germline-derived CDR1 and CDR2 are MNHNS and SASEGT. This chain's CDR3 is CASSVNGPNTGELFF. The CDR3 coding sequence is TGTGCCAGCAGCGTGAATGGGCCGAACACCGGGGAGCTGTTTTTT.

The chain recombines TRBV5-1 with TRBJ1-1, with D unresolved. Trimming took 4 bases from V and 5 from J, leaving 15 bases between them. CDR3 length equals 14 residues. Germline V gene data show CDR1 as SGHRS and CDR2 as YFSETQ. CDR3 region: CASSPRGRITEAFF. The CDR3, as DNA: TGCGCCAGCAGCCCCCGAGGCAGGATAACTGAAGCTTTCTTT.

This clonotype was seen more than once but under ten times. V is TRBV24-1 and J is TRBJ2-1, with 7 positions matching TRBD2. The V segment lost 0 bases and the J segment 9 bases; nucleotides outside the gene matches: 7. This CDR3 is built from 15 residues. Germline V lookup: CDR1 KGHDR, CDR2 SFDVKD. The CDR3 DNA reads TGTGCCACCAGTGATTTGCAGGCCAGGGAGGGTGAGCAGTTCTTC. It encodes CATSDLQAREGEQFF.

The table lists this clonotype with a few counts. This rearrangement joins TRBV3-1 to TRBJ2-2, with D possibly TRBD1 on 5 matching bases. Per the germline V gene, CDR1 is LGHDT and CDR2 is YNNKEL (reference sequence). The length of the CDR3 is 14 residues. V lost 4 bases to trimming and J lost 3 bases, with 9 bases between them. CDR3 in amino acids: CASSRLTDTGELFF. The CDR3 nucleotides are TGTGCCAGCAGCCGCCTGACAGACACCGGGGAGCTGTTTTTT.

The chain links TRBV18 to TRBJ2-1; TRBD2 matches at 10 bases. Germline V CDR1 and CDR2: KGHSH, LQKENI. This CDR3 spans 16 amino acids. V was clipped by 3 bases and J by 7 bases; unmatched bases: 9. The CDR3 DNA follows: TGTGCCAGCTCACCCGCCGGACAGCGGGGGGGGAATGAGCAGTTCTTC. Translation gives CASSPAGQRGGNEQFF.

This clonotype was detected only a few times. This chain joins TRBV7-2 and TRBJ2-3; 8 nucleotides line up with TRBD2. The germline gives CDR1 SGHTA, CDR2 FQGNSA. The CDR3 has 15 residues. V lost 4 bases to trimming and J lost 4 bases; unmatched junction nucleotides: 7. The CDR3, as DNA: TGTGCCAGCAGCTCCTCGGGGGGGCGCCCAGATACGCAGTATTTT. Translating it yields CASSSSGGRPDTQYF.

This clonotype was counted at least ten times. A junction boundary mismatches the germline segment, possibly from a read error. The genes are TRBV5-1 and TRBJ2-2; no reliable D call. The CDR3 spans 14 residues. Germline CDR1 is SGHRS and CDR2 is YFSETQ. CDR3 in DNA: TGTGCCAGCAGCTTAGAACCGAACACCGGGGAGCTGTTTTTT. It codes for CASSLEPNTGELFF.

V usage is TRBV7-2 and J usage is TRBJ2-1; either TRBD1 or TRBD2 may supply D (5 bases each). V was shortened by 8 bases and J by 1 base, with 12 bases between the two germline ends. The CDR3 totals 14 residues. CDR1 and CDR2 from the germline V gene are SGHTA and FQGNSA. CDR3 amino acids: CASSRWGSYNEQFF. In nucleotides, the CDR3 is TGTGCCAGCTCCAGGTGGGGGTCCTACAATGAGCAGTTCTTC.

This clonotype has at least ten counts. J is TRBJ1-1 and V is TRBV5-1, with 8 nucleotides matching TRBD1. The CDR3 contains 14 residues. V shed 4 bases and J 5 bases; nucleotides not matched to a gene: 7. Germline V CDR1 and CDR2: SGHRS, YFSETQ. This chain's CDR3 is CASSLTGGRTEAFF. In DNA, the CDR3 is TGCGCCAGCAGCCTAACAGGGGGGAGGACTGAAGCTTTCTTT.

Ten or more counts support this clonotype. The rearrangement uses TRBV3-1 and TRBJ2-7; TRBD1 agrees at 8 bases. V trimming: 3 bases; J trimming: 2 bases; junction bases outside the gene matches: 3. The CDR3 length is 14 residues. Per germline, CDR1 LGHDT and CDR2 YNNKEL (reference sequence). This CDR3 reads CASSQVTGAYEQYF. In nucleotides, the CDR3 is TGTGCCAGCAGCCAGGTGACAGGGGCCTACGAGCAGTACTTC.

This clonotype was seen many times. V usage is TRBV5-1 and J usage is TRBJ1-2; D is perhaps TRBD1 (6 bases). CDR1 SGHRS and CDR2 YFSETQ come from the germline V gene. CDR3 length: 14 amino acids. The V end was cut by 0 bases, the J end by 2 bases, with 8 bases between. CDR3 sequence: CASSLEQGNYGYTF. In nucleotides, the CDR3 is TGCGCCAGCAGCTTGGAGCAGGGGAACTATGGCTACACCTTC.

This clonotype was counted a few times. Mismatch with germline at one junction end may stem from a read error. The rearrangement joins TRBV20-1 to TRBJ2-5, with 8 nucleotides matching TRBD2. The CDR3 covers 13 residues. The germline gives CDR1 DFQATT, CDR2 SNEGSKA (reference sequence). The CDR3 sequence is CSARGLAKETQYF. The DNA for the CDR3 is TGCAGTGCCAGAGGACTAGCAAAAGAGACCCAGTACTTC.

The chain has TRBV5-1 and TRBJ2-2; D gene ambiguous. V gave up 2 bases and J gave up 2 bases, with 10 bases separating them. The V gene's germline CDR1 is SGHRS and CDR2 YFSETQ. The CDR3 spans 15 residues. CDR3 nucleotides: TGCGCCAGCAGCTTAGACCATTTCAACACCGGGGAGCTGTTTTTT. It translates to CASSLDHFNTGELFF.

The sample holds many counts of this clonotype. The rearrangement links TRBV7-8 to TRBJ2-1; D not certain. With 2 bases removed from V and 9 bases from J, the gap between germline ends came to 14 bases. Germline V gene data show CDR1 as SGHVS and CDR2 as FQNEAQ. The length of the CDR3 is 14 residues. CDR3 residues: CASSLLLGGFEQFF. CDR3 sequence (DNA): TGTGCCAGCAGCTTACTCCTCGGCGGTTTTGAGCAGTTCTTC.

In the case of this clonotype: The junction departs from germline at one end; a sequencing error may be responsible. The gene calls are TRBV12-3 or TRBV12-4 and TRBJ1-5, with D unclear. This CDR3 comprises 13 residues. The CDR3 DNA is TGTGCCAGCAGTTTGTCAAGACATCAGCCCCAGCCTTTT. Translation: CASSLSRHQPQPF.

The sample holds a few counts of this clonotype. This sequence joins TRBV18 and TRBJ2-5; D unclear. Trimming shortened V by 3 bases and J by 5 bases, and 13 bases separated the two germline ends. Germline values: CDR1 KGHSH, CDR2 LQKENI. The length of the CDR3 is 14 residues. The CDR3 region is CASSPRRDGETQYF. The CDR3 nucleotides read TGTGCCAGCTCACCTAGAAGAGATGGGGAGACCCAGTACTTC.

Only a few counts were recorded for this clonotype. The genes are TRBV9 and TRBJ1-2; perhaps TRBD1 as D (6 bases). Trimming removed 0 bases at V and 3 bases at J, with 12 bases between. Germline CDR1 and CDR2: SGDLS and YYNGEE. The CDR3 is 15 amino acids. DNA of the CDR3: TGTGCCAGCAGCGTAGGGCCAGGGGAAGACTATGGCTACACCTTC. Its protein is CASSVGPGEDYGYTF.

V usage is TRBV20-1 and J usage is TRBJ1-1; maybe TRBD1 (6 bases). Looked up from germline, CDR1 is DFQATT and CDR2 is SNEGSKA (reference sequence). This CDR3 comprises 13 residues. V lost 2 bases and J 7 bases, leaving 14 bases between the germline ends. The CDR3 DNA sequence: TGCAGTGCTAGAAGGGCAGGGGTAAGTGAAGCTTTCTTT. This translates into CSARRAGVSEAFF.

The chain employs TRBV20-1 and TRBJ1-1; D perhaps matches TRBD1 (5 bases). This CDR3 is 12 amino acids long. V was shortened by 0 bases and J by 7 bases, with 9 bases between the two germline ends. Germline CDR1 and CDR2: DFQATT and SNEGSKA (reference sequence). CDR3 protein: CSARDKGREAFF. CDR3 DNA: TGCAGTGCTAGAGATAAGGGACGTGAAGCTTTCTTT.

J is TRBJ2-1 and V is TRBV28; D might be TRBD1 or TRBD2, each matching 5 bases. CDR3 size: 15 residues. The ends were cut back, 1 base at V and 7 bases at J, with 14 bases in the middle. Germline V gene sequence: CDR1 MDHEN, CDR2 SYDVKM. The CDR3 loop is CASSLFGTTGNEQFF. CDR3 bases: TGTGCCAGCAGTTTATTCGGGACGACCGGGAATGAGCAGTTCTTC.

The chain is built from TRBV12-3 or TRBV12-4 and TRBJ1-5; D possibly corresponds to TRBD1 (6 bases). The CDR3 is 13 residues long. Trimming took off 2 bases at V and 7 bases at J, with 9 bases between the two ends. The CDR3 loop is CASSLSQGQPQHF. CDR3 coding DNA: TGTGCCAGCAGTTTATCACAGGGACAGCCCCAGCATTTT.